The rows below give T cell receptor beta chains drawn from one sample of a study of preoperative IRX-2 immunotherapy in early breast cancer. TCRdb's copy holds only in-frame clones and misses some; the assay was immunoSEQ multiplex PCR. The sample includes around 62,000 clones, around 94% seen only once; the top ten take around 1.7%. Specimen collection occurred from a patient treated with IRX-2 immunotherapy. The receptors come from a human donor with breast cancer. CDR3s leave out the opening cysteine and the closing phenylalanine or tryptophan. The order of the fields is V gene, J gene, CDR3 protein.

TRBV6-5	TRBJ1-4	ASKVARVNEKLF
TRBV19	TRBJ1-5	ASSIGPATDSNQPQH
TRBV30	TRBJ1-1	AWSVIRQTGPEAF
TRBV9	TRBJ2-3	ASSVGPGGRGDTQY
TRBV6-6	TRBJ2-3	ASSYPGRGTDTQY
TRBV27	TRBJ2-5	ASSSYGVVGETQY
TRBV28	TRBJ1-2	ASSPPGQTMYGYT
TRBV28	TRBJ1-5	ASSPGPLNQPQH
TRBV4-3	TRBJ2-4	ASSQEAGGGRDIQY
TRBV5-6	TRBJ1-3	ASSLVRGQGNTIY
TRBV19	TRBJ1-5	ASSMGRDDGSQPQH
TRBV2	TRBJ1-1	ARARVGRVTEAF
TRBV21-1	TRBJ1-1	ASSKRGGLAGAF
TRBV15	TRBJ2-3	ATSRDRQFSTDTQY
TRBV7-2	TRBJ2-5	ASSLAPLSTIGGGEQETQY
TRBV29-1	TRBJ1-2	SVVQAGVPEGYT
TRBV10-3	TRBJ2-7	AISDDRAYEQY
TRBV5-1	TRBJ2-7	ASSLHIAYEQY
TRBV2	TRBJ2-3	AGGVSTDTQY
TRBV7-8	TRBJ1-3	ASSKYDRDRELSGNTIY
TRBV7-3	TRBJ1-5	ASSLTYYGSDQPQH
TRBV6-6	TRBJ2-7	ASNRLAGYEQY
TRBV28	TRBJ1-3	ASRVSGNTIY
TRBV7-2	TRBJ2-2	ASSLASLAPGGTGELF
TRBV19	TRBJ2-1	ASSISGLAGVF
TRBV4-2	TRBJ2-1	ASSQEQTSGGIGYNEQF
TRBV7-9	TRBJ1-6	ASSEGSYNSPLH
TRBV7-2	TRBJ2-7	ASNWGGSSYEQY
TRBV2	TRBJ2-1	ASSEFPTGVGNEQF
TRBV28	TRBJ1-2	ASTVWGQNYGYT
TRBV9	TRBJ2-2	ASSVGPTNTGELF
TRBV28	TRBJ2-5	ASSLVEFRETQY
TRBV4-2	TRBJ2-7	ASSQGQDFYEQY
TRBV28	TRBJ2-7	ASSLGRAYEQY
TRBV10-3	TRBJ1-2	AISESNRGRANYGYT
TRBV7-8	TRBJ2-2	ASSRFSAPGELF
TRBV4-2	TRBJ1-5	ASSQGSGSSNQPQH
TRBV9	TRBJ2-7	ASSVGSGPYEQY
TRBV6-1	TRBJ1-6	ASSDAGAGNSPLH
TRBV6-6	TRBJ1-1	ASSYNTPEAF
TRBV5-1	TRBJ2-5	ASSFRGTQY
TRBV16	TRBJ2-7	ASSRQASYEQY
TRBV9	TRBJ2-2	ASSPGGDTGELF
TRBV28	TRBJ2-1	ASSFWQGGNEQF
TRBV10-3	TRBJ2-1	AISEPGTSGYNEQF
TRBV9	TRBJ2-2	ASSTRQGLRRELF
TRBV5-1	TRBJ1-2	ASSLVPKPGQGFYGYT
TRBV7-2	TRBJ2-7	ASSSGQSEQY
TRBV4-3	TRBJ2-2	ASSQDGGTGGYTGELF
TRBV5-5	TRBJ2-7	ASSGGTGSFHEQY